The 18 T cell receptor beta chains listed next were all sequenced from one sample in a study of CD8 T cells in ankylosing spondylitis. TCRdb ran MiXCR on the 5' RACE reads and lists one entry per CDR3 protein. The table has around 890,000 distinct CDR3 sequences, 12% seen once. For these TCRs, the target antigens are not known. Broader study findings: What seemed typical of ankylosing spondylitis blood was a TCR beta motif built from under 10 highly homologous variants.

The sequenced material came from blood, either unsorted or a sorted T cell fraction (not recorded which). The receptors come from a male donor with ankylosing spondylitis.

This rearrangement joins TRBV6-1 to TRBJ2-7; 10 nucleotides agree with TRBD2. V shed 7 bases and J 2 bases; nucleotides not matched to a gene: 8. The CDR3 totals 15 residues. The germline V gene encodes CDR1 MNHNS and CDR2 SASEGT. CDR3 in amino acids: CASTAPSGGTYEQYF. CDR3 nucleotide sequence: TGTGCCAGCACCGCTCCTAGCGGGGGCACCTACGAGCAGTACTTC.

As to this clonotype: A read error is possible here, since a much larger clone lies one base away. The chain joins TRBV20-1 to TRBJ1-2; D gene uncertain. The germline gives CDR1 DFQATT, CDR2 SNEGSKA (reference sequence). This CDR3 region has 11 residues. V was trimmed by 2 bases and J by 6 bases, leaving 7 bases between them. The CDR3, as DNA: TGCAGTGCTAGATATGAAGATGGCTACACCTTC. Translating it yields CSARYEDGYTF.

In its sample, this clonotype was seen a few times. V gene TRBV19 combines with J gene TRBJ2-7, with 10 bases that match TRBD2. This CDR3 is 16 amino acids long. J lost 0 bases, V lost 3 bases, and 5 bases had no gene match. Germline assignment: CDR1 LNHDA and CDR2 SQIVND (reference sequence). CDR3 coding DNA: TGTGCCAGTAGTATCCAAGCGGGAGGGACCTCCTACGAGCAGTACTTC. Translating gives CASSIQAGGTSYEQYF.

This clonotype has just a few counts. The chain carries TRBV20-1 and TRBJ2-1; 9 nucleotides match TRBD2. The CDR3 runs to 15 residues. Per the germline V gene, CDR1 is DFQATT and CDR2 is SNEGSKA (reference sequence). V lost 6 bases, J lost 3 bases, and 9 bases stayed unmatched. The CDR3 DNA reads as TGCAGTGCACAATTAGCGGGAGTTCTCTACAATGAGCAGTTCTTC. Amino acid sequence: CSAQLAGVLYNEQFF.

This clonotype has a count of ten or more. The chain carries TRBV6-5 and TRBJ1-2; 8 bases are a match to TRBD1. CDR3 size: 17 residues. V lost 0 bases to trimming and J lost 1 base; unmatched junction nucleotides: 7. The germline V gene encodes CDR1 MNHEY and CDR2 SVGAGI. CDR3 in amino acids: CASSYSRTGYDNYGYTF. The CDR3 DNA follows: TGTGCCAGCAGTTACTCGAGGACAGGGTACGATAACTATGGCTACACCTTC.

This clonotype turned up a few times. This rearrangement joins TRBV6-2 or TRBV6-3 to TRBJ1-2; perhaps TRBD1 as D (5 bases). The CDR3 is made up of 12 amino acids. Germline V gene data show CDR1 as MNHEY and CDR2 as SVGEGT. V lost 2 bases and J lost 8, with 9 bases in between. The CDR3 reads CASSYAGLGYTF. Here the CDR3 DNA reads TGTGCCAGCAGTTACGCAGGGCTCGGCTACACCTTC.

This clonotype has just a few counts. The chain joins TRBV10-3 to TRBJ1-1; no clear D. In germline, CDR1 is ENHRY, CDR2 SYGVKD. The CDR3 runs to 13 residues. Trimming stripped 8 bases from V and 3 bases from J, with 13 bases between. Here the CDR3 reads CAIGPAVDTEAFF. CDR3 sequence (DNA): TGTGCCATCGGTCCCGCGGTGGACACTGAAGCTTTCTTT.

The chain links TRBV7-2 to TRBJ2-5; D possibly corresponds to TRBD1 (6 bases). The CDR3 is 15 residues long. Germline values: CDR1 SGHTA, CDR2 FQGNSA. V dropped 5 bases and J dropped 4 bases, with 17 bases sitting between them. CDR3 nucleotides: TGTGCCAGCAGCACATACAGGGAGAGGGGAGAGACCCAGTACTTC. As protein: CASSTYRERGETQYF.

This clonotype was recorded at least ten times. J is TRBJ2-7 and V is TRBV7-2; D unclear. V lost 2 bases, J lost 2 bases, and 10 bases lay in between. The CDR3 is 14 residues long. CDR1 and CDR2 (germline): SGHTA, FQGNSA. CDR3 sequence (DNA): TGTGCCAGCAGCTTAAGTCCTGGGCCCTACGAGCAGTACTTC. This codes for CASSLSPGPYEQYF. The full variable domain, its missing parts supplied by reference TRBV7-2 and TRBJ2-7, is GAGVSQSPSNKVTEKGKDVELRCDPISGHTALYWYRQSLGQGLEFLIYFQGNSAPDKSGLPSDRFSAERTGGSVSTLTIQRTQQEDSAVYLCASSLSPGPYEQYFGPGTRLTVT.

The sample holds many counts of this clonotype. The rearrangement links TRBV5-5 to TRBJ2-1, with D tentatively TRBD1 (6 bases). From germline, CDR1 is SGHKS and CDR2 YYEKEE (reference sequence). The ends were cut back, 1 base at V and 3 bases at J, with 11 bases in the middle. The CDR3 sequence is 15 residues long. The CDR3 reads CASSLTGTNYNEQFF. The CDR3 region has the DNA TGTGCCAGCAGCTTGACCGGGACAAACTACAATGAGCAGTTCTTC.

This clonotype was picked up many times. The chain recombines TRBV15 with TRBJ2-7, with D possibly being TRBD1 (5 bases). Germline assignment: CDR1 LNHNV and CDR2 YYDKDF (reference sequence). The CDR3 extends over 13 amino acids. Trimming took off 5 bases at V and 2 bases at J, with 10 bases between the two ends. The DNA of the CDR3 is TGTGCCACCAGCGTTGACAGTACCTACGAGCAGTACTTC. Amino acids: CATSVDSTYEQYF.

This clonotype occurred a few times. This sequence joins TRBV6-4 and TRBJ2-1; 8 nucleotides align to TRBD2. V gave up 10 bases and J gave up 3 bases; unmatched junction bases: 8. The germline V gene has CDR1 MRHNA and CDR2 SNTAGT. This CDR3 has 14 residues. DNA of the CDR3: TGTGCCACCCGTCCGAGCGGGGGCTACAATGAGCAGTTCTTC. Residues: CATRPSGGYNEQFF.

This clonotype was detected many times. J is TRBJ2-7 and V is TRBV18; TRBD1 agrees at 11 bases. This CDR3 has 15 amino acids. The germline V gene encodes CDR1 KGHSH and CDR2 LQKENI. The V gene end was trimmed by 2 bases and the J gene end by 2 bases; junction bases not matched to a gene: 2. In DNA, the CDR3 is TGTGCCAGCTCACCAGGGACAGGGGGTCCCTACGAGCAGTACTTC. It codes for CASSPGTGGPYEQYF.

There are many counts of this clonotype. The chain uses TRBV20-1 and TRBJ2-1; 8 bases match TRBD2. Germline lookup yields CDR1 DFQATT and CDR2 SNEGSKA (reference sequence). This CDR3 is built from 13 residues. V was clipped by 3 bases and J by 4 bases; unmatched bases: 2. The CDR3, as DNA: TGCAGTGCTAGCCTAGCGGGTTACAATGAGCAGTTCTTC. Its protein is CSASLAGYNEQFF.

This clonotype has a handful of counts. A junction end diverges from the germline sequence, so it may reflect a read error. The CDR3 loop reads CASSLAGGRIYEQYF. CDR3 DNA sequence: TGTGCCAGCAGCCTAGCGGGAGGTCGTATCTACGAGCAGTACTTC. This chain joins TRBV7-2 and TRBJ2-7; TRBD2 aligns across 11 bases. The germline V gene has CDR1 SGHTA and CDR2 FQGNSA. The CDR3 loop spans 15 amino acids.

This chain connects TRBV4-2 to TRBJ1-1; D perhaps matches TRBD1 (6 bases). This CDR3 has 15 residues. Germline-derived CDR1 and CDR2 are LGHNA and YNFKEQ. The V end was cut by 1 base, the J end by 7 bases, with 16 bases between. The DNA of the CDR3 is TGTGCCAGCAGCCAAGTTCCCACAAGGGGGAATGAAGCTTTCTTT. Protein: CASSQVPTRGNEAFF.

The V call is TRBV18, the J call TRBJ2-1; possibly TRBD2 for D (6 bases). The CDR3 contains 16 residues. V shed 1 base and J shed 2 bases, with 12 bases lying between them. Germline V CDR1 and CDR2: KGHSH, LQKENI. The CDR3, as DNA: TGTGCCAGCTCACCACAGGGAGGAGGGACCTACAATGAGCAGTTCTTC. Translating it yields CASSPQGGGTYNEQFF. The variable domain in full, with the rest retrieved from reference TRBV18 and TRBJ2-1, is NAGVMQNPRHLVRRRGQEARLRCSPMKGHSHVYWYRQLPEEGLKFMVYLQKENIIDESGMPKERFSAEFPKEGPSILRIQQVVRGDSAAYFCASSPQGGGTYNEQFFGPGTRLTVL.

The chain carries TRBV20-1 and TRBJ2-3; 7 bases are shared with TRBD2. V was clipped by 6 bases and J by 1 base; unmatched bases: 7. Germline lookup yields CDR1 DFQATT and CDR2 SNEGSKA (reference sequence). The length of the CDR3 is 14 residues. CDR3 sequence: CSAGISGGTDTQYF. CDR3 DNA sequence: TGCAGTGCCGGAATAAGCGGGGGCACAGATACGCAGTATTTT.